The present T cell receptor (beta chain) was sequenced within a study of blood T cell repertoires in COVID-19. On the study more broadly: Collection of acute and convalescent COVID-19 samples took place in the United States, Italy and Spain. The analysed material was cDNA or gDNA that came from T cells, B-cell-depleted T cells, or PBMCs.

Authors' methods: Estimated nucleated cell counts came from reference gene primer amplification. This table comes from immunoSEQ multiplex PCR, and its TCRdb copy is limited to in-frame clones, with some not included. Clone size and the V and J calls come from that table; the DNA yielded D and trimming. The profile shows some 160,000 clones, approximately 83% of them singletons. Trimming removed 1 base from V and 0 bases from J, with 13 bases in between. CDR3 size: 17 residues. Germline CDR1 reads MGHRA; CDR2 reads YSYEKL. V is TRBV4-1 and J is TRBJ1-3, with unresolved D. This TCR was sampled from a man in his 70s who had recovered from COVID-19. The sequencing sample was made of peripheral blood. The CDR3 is CASSQGPGPSSGNTIYF. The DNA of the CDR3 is TGCGCCAGCAGCCAAGGCCCAGGCCCAAGCTCTGGAAACACCATATATTTT.